The 30 T cell receptor beta chains below were found in one sample sequenced in a study of naive and memory T cell subsets. Both TRBC1 and TRBC2 were covered by a beta constant-region primer of two equimolar oligonucleotides. TCRdb reprocessed the UMI-ligation and nested PCR reads with MiXCR, giving one entry per CDR3 protein. This table has 130,000 to 150,000 distinct CDR3 sequences, about 18% appearing once. Sample: naive CD4+ T cells from blood. These receptors were obtained from a human donor in good health.

This chain connects TRBV3-1 to TRBJ1-1, with D perhaps matching TRBD1 (6 bases). This CDR3 contains 13 residues. Looked up from germline, CDR1 is LGHDT and CDR2 is YNNKEL (reference sequence). Trimming removed 8 bases from V and 4 bases from J, with 14 bases in between. In DNA form, the CDR3 reads TGTGCCAGCGGGGGAGGGGGGACCACTGAAGCTTTCTTT. It translates to CASGGGGTTEAFF.

This clonotype was detected once. The V and J genes are TRBV3-1 and TRBJ1-1; D ambiguous. The germline V gene encodes CDR1 LGHDT and CDR2 YNNKEL (reference sequence). The germline V and J ends were trimmed by 2 bases and 2 bases, with 12 bases remaining between them. CDR3 length: 15 amino acids. The CDR3 loop is CASSQRRAPNTEAFF. CDR3 in DNA: TGTGCCAGCAGCCAAAGGAGGGCCCCCAACACTGAAGCTTTCTTT.

Written as DNA, the CDR3 is TGTGCCAGCAGACCCGGACAGCCCAATCAGCCCCAGCATTTT. Its protein is CASRPGQPNQPQHF. V gene TRBV12-3 or TRBV12-4 combines with J gene TRBJ1-5; possible D gene TRBD1, 6 bases. The CDR3 spans 14 residues. Trimming took off 6 bases at V and 3 bases at J, with 12 bases between the two ends.

This clonotype showed up just a few times. The rearrangement uses TRBV7-9 and TRBJ2-1; a weak D match, TRBD1 (6 bases). Trimming took off 1 base at V and 10 bases at J, with 14 bases between the two ends. The CDR3 spans 14 residues. Germline V CDR1 and CDR2: SEHNR, FQNEAQ (reference sequence). CDR3 amino acids: CASSLVAGAEEQFF. CDR3 DNA: TGTGCCAGCAGCTTAGTAGCAGGGGCCGAGGAGCAGTTCTTC.

In its sample, this clonotype was seen a few times. The gene calls are TRBV4-3 and TRBJ2-1; 8 positions match TRBD2. The CDR3 loop spans 13 amino acids. Looked up from germline, CDR1 is LGHNA and CDR2 is YSLEER. V was pared by 0 bases and J by 16 bases, with 8 bases of the junction left unmatched. This CDR3 is CASSQDRGREAFF. CDR3 nucleotide sequence: TGCGCCAGCAGCCAAGATCGGGGGCGGGAGGCATTCTTC.

This clonotype has a handful of counts. This rearrangement joins TRBV7-2 to TRBJ2-3; 9 positions match TRBD2. The CDR3 extends over 15 amino acids. Germline V lookup: CDR1 SGHTA, CDR2 FQGNSA. V lost 5 bases and J lost 4; bases outside the gene matches: 7. The CDR3 protein is CASSPGLAGPDTQYF. CDR3 nucleotide sequence: TGTGCCAGCAGCCCGGGGCTAGCGGGGCCAGATACGCAGTATTTT.

This chain uses TRBV14 with TRBJ1-1, with D maybe TRBD1 (5 bases). V lost 6 bases and J 1 base, leaving 9 bases between the germline ends. The CDR3 loop spans 13 amino acids. CDR1 and CDR2 (germline): SGHDN, FVKESK. The CDR3 DNA follows: TGTGCCAGCAGTTGGGACGGGAACACTGAAGCTTTCTTT. Its translation: CASSWDGNTEAFF.

This clonotype was counted a few times. V and J are TRBV3-1 and TRBJ2-7, with TRBD2 identical over 7 bases. The CDR3 runs to 15 residues. Germline V gene data show CDR1 as LGHDT and CDR2 as YNNKEL (reference sequence). Unmatched junction bases numbered 9, after V lost 0 bases and J lost 7 bases. Here the CDR3 DNA reads TGTGCCAGCAGCCAAGAAAAGCGGAGGGGAGGGGAGCAGTACTTC. This sequence encodes CASSQEKRRGGEQYF.

This clonotype was counted ten times or more. The chain links TRBV29-1 to TRBJ1-5; D gene uncertain. V was pared by 0 bases and J by 4 bases, with 4 bases between. This CDR3 contains 12 residues. From germline, CDR1 is SQVTM and CDR2 ANQGSEA. The CDR3 region is CSVEEGNQPQHF. DNA for the CDR3: TGCAGCGTTGAAGAGGGAAATCAGCCCCAGCATTTT.

J is TRBJ1-1 and V is TRBV4-1; D is ambiguous. The CDR3 totals 15 residues. The ends were cut back, 1 base at V and 0 bases at J, with 9 bases in the middle. The V gene's germline CDR1 is MGHRA and CDR2 YSYEKL. In DNA, the CDR3 is TGCGCCAGCAGCCAAGTTAAGGAGGTGAACACTGAAGCTTTCTTT. This encodes CASSQVKEVNTEAFF.

The rearrangement uses TRBV12-3 or TRBV12-4 and TRBJ2-7; 7 bases agree with TRBD2. This CDR3 contains 15 residues. Trimming took 3 bases from V and 2 from J; bases not matched to a gene: 7. For the CDR3, the DNA is TGTGCCAGCAGTTTGGAAGCGGGGCCTACCTACGAGCAGTACTTC. It yields the protein CASSLEAGPTYEQYF.

V is TRBV9 and J is TRBJ1-2; D not resolved. The V gene's germline CDR1 is SGDLS and CDR2 YYNGEE. The germline V and J ends were trimmed by 6 bases and 5 bases, with 17 bases remaining between them. The CDR3 spans 14 residues. CDR3 bases: TGTGCCAGCAATGACAATCCCGGAATTTATGGCTACACCTTC. Translating it yields CASNDNPGIYGYTF.

This clonotype was detected a few times. This chain connects TRBV5-1 to TRBJ2-7; TRBD2 agrees at 16 bases. V trimming: 5 bases; J trimming: 4 bases; junction bases outside the gene matches: 9. This CDR3 spans 17 amino acids. Germline lookup yields CDR1 SGHRS and CDR2 YFSETQ. DNA of the CDR3: TGCGCCAGCAGGACAGCCGGGACTAGCGGGAGGGGATACGAGCAGTACTTC. Its translation: CASRTAGTSGRGYEQYF.

This chain uses TRBV5-4 with TRBJ2-1; maybe TRBD1 (5 bases). From germline, CDR1 is SGHNT and CDR2 YYREEE (reference sequence). The CDR3 has 13 residues. The V end lost 0 bases, the J end lost 8 bases, and 9 bases lay between the germline ends. The CDR3 loop reads CASSLERGDEQFF. DNA for the CDR3: TGTGCCAGCAGCTTGGAAAGGGGCGATGAGCAGTTCTTC.

This chain joins TRBV18 and TRBJ2-7; 8 positions match TRBD1. With 1 base clipped from V and 6 bases from J, the junction kept 5 bases outside the gene matches. This CDR3 comprises 14 residues. The germline gives CDR1 KGHSH, CDR2 LQKENI. Written as DNA, the CDR3 is TGTGCCAGCTCACCACTGCCAGGGGGCTTCGAGCAGTACTTC. This encodes CASSPLPGGFEQYF.

The V and J genes are TRBV10-3 and TRBJ2-7, with D perhaps matching TRBD1 (6 bases). Per the germline V gene, CDR1 is ENHRY and CDR2 is SYGVKD. This CDR3 is 13 amino acids long. Trimming removed 4 bases from V and 5 bases from J, with 12 bases in between. CDR3 coding DNA: TGTGCCATCAGTGTACAGGGAAGTAACGAGCAGTACTTC. It codes for CAISVQGSNEQYF.

This clonotype appeared a few times. CDR3 sequence: CASSHRDRGIGELFF. The CDR3, as DNA: TGTGCCAGCAGCCACCGGGACAGGGGGATAGGGGAGCTGTTTTTT. This sequence joins TRBV3-1 and TRBJ2-2, with 11 nucleotides matching TRBD1. Trimming took 3 bases from V and 8 from J; bases not matched to a gene: 5. The CDR3 has 15 residues. Germline V gene sequence: CDR1 LGHDT, CDR2 YNNKEL (reference sequence).

The chain uses TRBV6-6 and TRBJ1-4; no clear D. CDR3 length: 13 amino acids. The V end was cut by 2 bases, the J end by 12 bases, with 13 bases between. Germline V gene lookup returns CDR1 MNHNY and CDR2 SVGAGI (reference sequence). The CDR3 DNA reads as TGTGCCAGCAGTTACCCCAGTAGGCCCCAACTGTTTTTT. Translated, it gives CASSYPSRPQLFF.

The V call is TRBV27, the J call TRBJ1-1; possible D gene TRBD1, 5 bases. V lost 6 bases to trimming and J lost 0 bases, with 23 bases between them. The V gene's germline CDR1 is MNHEY and CDR2 SMNVEV (reference sequence). CDR3 length: 18 amino acids. CDR3: CASRTRGRVLGVNTEAFF. The CDR3 bases are TGTGCCAGCAGAACGAGGGGAAGAGTACTCGGAGTGAACACTGAAGCTTTCTTT.

This clonotype has just a few counts. The chain joins TRBV6-2 or TRBV6-3 to TRBJ1-1; unclear D gene. The CDR3 has 14 residues. The V gene's germline CDR1 is MNHEY and CDR2 SVGEGT. The germline V and J ends were trimmed by 2 bases and 5 bases, with 12 bases remaining between them. The CDR3 loop is CASSYGLGRTEAFF. The CDR3 DNA follows: TGTGCCAGCAGTTACGGTCTGGGCCGTACTGAAGCTTTCTTT.

This clonotype was counted a few times. The chain recombines TRBV7-6 with TRBJ2-2, with unresolved D. This CDR3 has 12 residues. Germline V gives CDR1 SGHVS, CDR2 FNYEAQ. The V and J ends lost 5 bases and 6 bases respectively, with 7 bases between them. The CDR3 loop reads CASSARPGELFF. The CDR3 DNA follows: TGTGCCAGCAGCGCCCGTCCCGGGGAGCTGTTTTTT.

The sample holds a few counts of this clonotype. The chain has TRBV20-1 and TRBJ2-1; 14 bases are a match to TRBD2. The CDR3 runs 16 residues. Germline V lookup: CDR1 DFQATT, CDR2 SNEGSKA (reference sequence). Trimming at V came to 6 bases and at J to 1 base, leaving 5 bases not matched to a gene. For the CDR3, the DNA is TGCAGTGCGGCCGGACTAGCGGGAGGTTCCTACAATGAGCAGTTCTTC. This encodes CSAAGLAGGSYNEQFF.

The chain recombines TRBV29-1 with TRBJ1-3; no firm D call. The CDR3 is made up of 13 amino acids. V lost 5 bases, J lost 0 bases, and 8 bases lay in between. Germline V gene sequence: CDR1 SQVTM, CDR2 ANQGSEA. CDR3: CSVPASSGNTIYF. DNA for the CDR3: TGCAGCGTTCCGGCGAGCTCTGGAAACACCATATATTTT.

The gene calls are TRBV19 and TRBJ1-2; 7 bases fit TRBD1. This CDR3 is built from 12 residues. CDR1 is LNHDA, CDR2 SQIVND, per germline (reference sequence). The J segment lost 6 bases and the V segment lost 9 bases, leaving 7 bases of the junction unmatched. Here the CDR3 reads CASSDRENGYTF. CDR3 coding DNA: TGTGCCAGCAGCGACAGGGAGAATGGCTACACCTTC.

This clonotype has a handful of counts. This chain links TRBV18 with TRBJ1-5; D is unclear. V lost 3 bases and J lost 2, with 11 bases in between. Germline V lookup: CDR1 KGHSH, CDR2 LQKENI. The length of the CDR3 is 15 residues. The CDR3, as DNA: TGTGCCAGCTCACCCCGGGAAGGCGGCAATCAGCCCCAGCATTTT. This encodes CASSPREGGNQPQHF.

The chain combines TRBV12-3 or TRBV12-4 with TRBJ1-5, with D maybe TRBD1 (5 bases). The CDR3 is 14 residues long. V lost 4 bases, J lost 4 bases, and 11 bases lay in between. The DNA of the CDR3 is TGTGCCAGCAGTTCCCAGGGTATTAATCAGCCCCAGCATTTT. Protein: CASSSQGINQPQHF.

This clonotype was observed a handful of times. V is TRBV7-9 and J is TRBJ2-3; TRBD2 agrees at 12 bases. This CDR3 has 14 amino acids. CDR1 SEHNR and CDR2 FQNEAQ come from the germline V gene (reference sequence). J lost 6 bases, V lost 6 bases, and 4 bases had no gene match. This CDR3 is CASRTSGSEDTQYF. CDR3 DNA sequence: TGTGCCAGCAGGACTAGCGGGAGTGAGGATACGCAGTATTTT.

V and J are TRBV30 and TRBJ2-1; a possible D gene is TRBD1 (5 bases). This CDR3 spans 14 amino acids. CDR1 is GTSNPN, CDR2 SVGIG, per germline (reference sequence). V lost 2 bases, J lost 2 bases, and 10 bases lay in between. The CDR3 here is CAWSTAGTYNEQFF. The CDR3 DNA reads as TGTGCCTGGAGTACTGCAGGGACCTACAATGAGCAGTTCTTC.

The rearrangement joins TRBV28 to TRBJ2-7, with TRBD2 matching 14 bases. The CDR3 sequence is 16 residues long. V trimming: 3 bases; J trimming: 5 bases; junction bases outside the gene matches: 6. Per germline, CDR1 MDHEN and CDR2 SYDVKM. The CDR3 nucleotides read TGTGCCAGCAGTTTCCAGGGACTAGCGGGAGCGGACGAGCAGTACTTC. This translates into CASSFQGLAGADEQYF.

This clonotype was found a few times. The chain carries TRBV18 and TRBJ2-6; TRBD1 is a possible D gene (5 bases). V lost 2 bases and J 3 bases, leaving 8 bases between the germline ends. Germline CDR1 and CDR2: KGHSH and LQKENI. There are 15 residues in the CDR3. The CDR3 loop reads CASSPGAGGANVLTF. CDR3 DNA sequence: TGTGCCAGCTCACCAGGGGCTGGTGGGGCCAACGTCCTGACTTTC.